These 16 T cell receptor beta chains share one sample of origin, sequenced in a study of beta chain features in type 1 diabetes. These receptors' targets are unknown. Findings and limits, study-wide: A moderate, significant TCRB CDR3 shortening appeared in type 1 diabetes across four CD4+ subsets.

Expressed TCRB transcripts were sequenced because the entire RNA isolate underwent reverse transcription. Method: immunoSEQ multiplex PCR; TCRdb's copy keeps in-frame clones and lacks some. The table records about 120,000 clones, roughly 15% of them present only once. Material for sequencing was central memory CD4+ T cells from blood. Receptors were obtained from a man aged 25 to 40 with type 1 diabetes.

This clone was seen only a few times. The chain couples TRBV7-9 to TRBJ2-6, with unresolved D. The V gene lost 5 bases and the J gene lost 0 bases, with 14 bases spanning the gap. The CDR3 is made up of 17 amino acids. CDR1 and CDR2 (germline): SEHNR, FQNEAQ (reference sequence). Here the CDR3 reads CASSGDSHFSGANVLTF. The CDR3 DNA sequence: TGTGCCAGCAGCGGCGACTCCCATTTCTCTGGGGCCAACGTCCTGACTTTC.

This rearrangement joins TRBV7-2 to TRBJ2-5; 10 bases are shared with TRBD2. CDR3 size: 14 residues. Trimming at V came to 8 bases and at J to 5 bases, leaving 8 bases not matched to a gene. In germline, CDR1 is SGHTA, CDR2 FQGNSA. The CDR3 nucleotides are TGTGCCAGCGGACTTTCGACTAGCGGGGAGACCCAGTACTTC. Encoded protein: CASGLSTSGETQYF.

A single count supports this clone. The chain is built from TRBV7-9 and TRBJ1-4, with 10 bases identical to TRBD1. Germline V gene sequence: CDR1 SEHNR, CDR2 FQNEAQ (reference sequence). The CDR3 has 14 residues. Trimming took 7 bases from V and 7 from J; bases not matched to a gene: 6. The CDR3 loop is CASILTGGGEKLFF. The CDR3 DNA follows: TGTGCCAGCATCCTGACAGGGGGCGGTGAAAAACTGTTTTTT.

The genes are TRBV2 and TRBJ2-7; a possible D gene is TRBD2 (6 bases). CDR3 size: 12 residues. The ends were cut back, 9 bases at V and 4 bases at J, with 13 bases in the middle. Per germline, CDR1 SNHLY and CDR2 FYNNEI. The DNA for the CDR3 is TGTGCCAGTGGGGGGAGCCCTTACGAGCAGTACTTC. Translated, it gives CASGGSPYEQYF. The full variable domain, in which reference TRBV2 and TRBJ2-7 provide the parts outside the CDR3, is EPEVTQTPSHQVTQMGQEVILRCVPISNHLYFYWYRQILGQKVEFLVSFYNNEISEKSEIFDDQFSVERPDGSNFTLKIRSTKLEDSAMYFCASGGSPYEQYFGPGTRLTVT.

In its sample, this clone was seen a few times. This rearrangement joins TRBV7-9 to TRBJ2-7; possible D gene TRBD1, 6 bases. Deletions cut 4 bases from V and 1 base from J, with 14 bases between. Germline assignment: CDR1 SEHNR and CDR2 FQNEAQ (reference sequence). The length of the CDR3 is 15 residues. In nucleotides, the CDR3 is TGTGCCAGCAGCTCCACAGGGTACGCTTCCTACGAGCAGTACTTC. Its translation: CASSSTGYASYEQYF.

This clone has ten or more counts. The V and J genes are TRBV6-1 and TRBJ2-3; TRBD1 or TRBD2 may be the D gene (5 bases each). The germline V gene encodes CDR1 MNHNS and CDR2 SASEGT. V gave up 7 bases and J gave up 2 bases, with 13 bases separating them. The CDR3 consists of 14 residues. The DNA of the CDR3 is TGTGCCAGCAATCCGGGACCTTACACAGATACGCAGTATTTT. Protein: CASNPGPYTDTQYF.

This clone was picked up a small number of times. This CDR3 reads CASSAGGQFPYEQYF. For the CDR3, the DNA is TGTGCCAGCAGCGCGGGCGGCCAGTTCCCCTACGAGCAGTACTTC. The chain employs TRBV9 and TRBJ2-7; no clear D gene. Per germline, CDR1 SGDLS and CDR2 YYNGEE. Trimming took off 3 bases at V and 2 bases at J, with 15 bases between the two ends. CDR3 length equals 15 residues.

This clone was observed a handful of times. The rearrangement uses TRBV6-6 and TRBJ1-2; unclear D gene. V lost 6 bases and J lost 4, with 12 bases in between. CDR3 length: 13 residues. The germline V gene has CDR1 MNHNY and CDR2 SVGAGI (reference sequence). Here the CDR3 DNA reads TGTGCCAGCAGCTCGGGCAGTTCCTATGGCTACACCTTC. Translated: CASSSGSSYGYTF.

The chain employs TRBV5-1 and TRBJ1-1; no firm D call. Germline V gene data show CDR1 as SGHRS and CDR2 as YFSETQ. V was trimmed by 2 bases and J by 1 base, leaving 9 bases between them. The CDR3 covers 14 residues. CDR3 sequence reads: CASSLDMGNTEAFF. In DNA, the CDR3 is TGCGCCAGCAGCTTAGACATGGGGAACACTGAAGCTTTCTTT. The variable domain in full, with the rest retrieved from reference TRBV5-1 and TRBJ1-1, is KAGVTQTPRYLIKTRGQQVTLSCSPISGHRSVSWYQQTPGQGLQFLFEYFSETQRNKGNFPGRFSGRQFSNSRSEMNVSTLELGDSALYLCASSLDMGNTEAFFGQGTRLTVV.

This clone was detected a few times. The CDR3 DNA follows: TGCGCCAGCAGCTTGGCCGCGAATTCGATAGACAATGAGCAGTTCTTC. Translation gives CASSLAANSIDNEQFF. This chain connects TRBV5-1 to TRBJ2-1; no clear D. Between the trimmed V and J ends, which lost 0 bases and 5 bases, there was a span of 15 bases. There are 16 residues in the CDR3. The germline V gene encodes CDR1 SGHRS and CDR2 YFSETQ.

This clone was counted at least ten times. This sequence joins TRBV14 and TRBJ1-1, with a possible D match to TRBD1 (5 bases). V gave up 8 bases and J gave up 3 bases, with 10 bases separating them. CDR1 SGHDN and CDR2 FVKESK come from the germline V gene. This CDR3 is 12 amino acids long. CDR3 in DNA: TGTGCCAGCGCCGGGACTTACACTGAAGCTTTCTTT. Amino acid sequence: CASAGTYTEAFF.

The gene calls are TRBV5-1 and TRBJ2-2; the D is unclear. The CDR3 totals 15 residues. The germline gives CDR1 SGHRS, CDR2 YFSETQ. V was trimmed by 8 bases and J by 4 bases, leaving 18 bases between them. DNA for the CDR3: TGCGCCAGTGAAACGGGCTCTGTTATCACCGGGGAGCTGTTTTTT. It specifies CASETGSVITGELFF.

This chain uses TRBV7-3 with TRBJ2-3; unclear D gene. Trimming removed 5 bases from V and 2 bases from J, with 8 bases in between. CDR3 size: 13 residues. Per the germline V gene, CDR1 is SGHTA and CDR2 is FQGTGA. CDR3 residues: CASSQLITDTQYF. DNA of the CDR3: TGTGCCAGCAGCCAATTAATCACAGATACGCAGTATTTT.

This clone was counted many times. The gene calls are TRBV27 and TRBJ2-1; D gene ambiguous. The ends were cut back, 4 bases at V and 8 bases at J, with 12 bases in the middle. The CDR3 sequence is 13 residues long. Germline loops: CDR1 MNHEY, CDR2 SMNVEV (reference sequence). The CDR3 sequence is CASSSRPSYEQFF. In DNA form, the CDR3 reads TGTGCCAGCAGTTCAAGGCCAAGCTATGAGCAGTTCTTC.

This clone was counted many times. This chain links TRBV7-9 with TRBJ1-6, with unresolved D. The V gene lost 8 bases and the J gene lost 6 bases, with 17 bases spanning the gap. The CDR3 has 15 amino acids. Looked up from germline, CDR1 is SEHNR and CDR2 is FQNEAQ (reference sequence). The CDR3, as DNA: TGTGCCAGCGCACGATCCGGGGTTCGTAATTCACCCCTCCACTTT. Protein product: CASARSGVRNSPLHF. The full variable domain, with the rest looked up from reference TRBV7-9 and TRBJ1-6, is DTGVSQNPRHKITKRGQNVTFRCDPISEHNRLYWYRQTLGQGPEFLTYFQNEAQLEKSRLLSDRFSAERPKGSFSTLEIQRTEQGDSAMYLCASARSGVRNSPLHFGNGTRLTVT.

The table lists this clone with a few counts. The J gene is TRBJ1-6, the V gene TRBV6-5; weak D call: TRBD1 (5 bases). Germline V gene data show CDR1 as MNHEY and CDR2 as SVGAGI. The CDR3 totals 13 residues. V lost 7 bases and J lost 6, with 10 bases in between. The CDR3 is CASTKGINSPLHF. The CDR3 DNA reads TGTGCCAGCACGAAGGGGATTAATTCACCCCTCCACTTT.